The rows below give T cell receptor beta chains drawn from one sample of a study of cytomegalovirus exposure and HLA in healthy donors. The repertoire was sequenced with immunoSEQ multiplex PCR; TCRdb's copy has only in-frame clones and lacks some. Of 110,000 to 150,000 clones in the sample, less than 10% were seen once. The sample comprised PBMCs. Receptor source: a male donor in good health and CMV-seronegative. CDR3s include the opening cysteine and the closing phenylalanine or tryptophan. The D gene is left open where the match is weak. Clone size appears in some rows only: once, few, many, or a class for an expanded clone.

V: TRBV28; size: few; D: TRBD2; J: TRBJ2-7; DNA: TGTGCCAGCAGTCGGACTAGCGGGGGCCTTAGGGAGCAGTACTTC; CDR3: CASSRTSGGLREQYF
V: TRBV5-8; size: few; D: TRBD1; J: TRBJ1-1; DNA: TGTGCCAGCAGCACCTCCGGGACAGGGAGACAAAACACTGAAGCTTTCTTT; CDR3: CASSTSGTGRQNTEAFF
V: TRBV27; size: few; D: NA; J: TRBJ1-4; DNA: TGTGCCAGCAGTACAGGGTCTTTGCGAGAAAAACTGTTTTTT; CDR3: CASSTGSLREKLFF
V: TRBV5-6; size: NA; D: NA; J: TRBJ1-2; DNA: TGTGCCAGCAGCCACCGGGAAGCCCACCGTGGCTACACCTTC; CDR3: CASSHREAHRGYTF
V: TRBV6-5; size: NA; D: NA; J: TRBJ2-7; DNA: TGTGCCAGCAGTTTTCAGGGCAACGAGCAGTACTTC; CDR3: CASSFQGNEQYF
V: TRBV7-8; size: NA; D: NA; J: TRBJ1-3; DNA: TGTGCCAGCAGCTCGTATCCAAAACCGTCTAGAGGAAACACCATATATTTT; CDR3: CASSSYPKPSRGNTIYF
V: TRBV19; size: few; D: NA; J: TRBJ2-7; DNA: TGTGCCAGTAGTATTGGTGTCTCGGGCGAGCAGTACTTC; CDR3: CASSIGVSGEQYF
V: TRBV2; size: NA; D: TRBD2; J: TRBJ2-7; DNA: TGTGCCAGCAGTGAAACGGGACTAGCGGACTACGAGCAGTACTTC; CDR3: CASSETGLADYEQYF
V: TRBV6-1; size: few; D: TRBD1; J: TRBJ1-4; DNA: TGTGCCAGCAGGGGAGACAGGGGTGAAAAACTGTTTTTT; CDR3: CASRGDRGEKLFF
V: TRBV27; size: few; D: NA; J: TRBJ2-5; DNA: TGTGCCAGCAGTTCATCCCCCAGGGTGATGGGGGAGACCCAGTACTTC; CDR3: CASSSSPRVMGETQYF
V: TRBV28; size: few; D: TRBD2; J: TRBJ2-2; DNA: TGTGCCAGCAGTTTAGAAAGTGGAGTAATAGCGGGAGAGGACACCGGGGAGCTGTTTTTT; CDR3: CASSLESGVIAGEDTGELFF